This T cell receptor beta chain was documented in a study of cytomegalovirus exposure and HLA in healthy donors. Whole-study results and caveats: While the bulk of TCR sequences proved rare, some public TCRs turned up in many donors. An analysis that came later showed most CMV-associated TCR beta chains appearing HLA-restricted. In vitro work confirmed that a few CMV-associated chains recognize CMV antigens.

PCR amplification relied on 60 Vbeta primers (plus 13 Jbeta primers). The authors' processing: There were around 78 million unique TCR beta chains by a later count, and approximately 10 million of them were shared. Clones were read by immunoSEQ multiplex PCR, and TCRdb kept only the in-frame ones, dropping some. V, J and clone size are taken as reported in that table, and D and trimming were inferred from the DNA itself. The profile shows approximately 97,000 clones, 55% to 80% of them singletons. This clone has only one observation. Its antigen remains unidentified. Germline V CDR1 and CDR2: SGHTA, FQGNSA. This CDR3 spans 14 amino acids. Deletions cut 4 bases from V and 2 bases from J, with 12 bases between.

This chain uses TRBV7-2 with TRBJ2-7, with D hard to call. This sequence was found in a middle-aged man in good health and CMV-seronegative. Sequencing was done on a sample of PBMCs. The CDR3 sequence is CASSYWLGAYEQYF. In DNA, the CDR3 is TGTGCCAGCAGCTACTGGTTAGGAGCCTACGAGCAGTACTTC. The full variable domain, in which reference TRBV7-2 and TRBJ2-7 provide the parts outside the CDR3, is GAGVSQSPSNKVTEKGKDVELRCDPISGHTALYWYRQSLGQGLEFLIYFQGNSAPDKSGLPSDRFSAERTGGSVSTLTIQRTQQEDSAVYLCASSYWLGAYEQYFGPGTRLTVT.